Given below is one T cell receptor (beta chain) in context. Repertoires were generated with immunoSEQ multiplex PCR, while TCRdb's copy carries only in-frame clones and drops some. The sample includes fewer than 200,000 clones, over 85% of them seen just once. The sample comes from a study of control samples from healthy donors and cancer patients. The CDR3 covers 14 residues. Trimming took off 0 bases at V and 0 bases at J, with 6 bases between the two ends. The germline V gene encodes CDR1 SGDLS and CDR2 YYNGEE. The sequenced sample was blood. The J gene is TRBJ1-1, the V gene TRBV9; D is unclear. The TCR comes from a woman aged 55-70 years in good health. CDR3 in amino acids: CASSVGQLNTEAFF. The CDR3 DNA sequence: TGTGCCAGCAGCGTAGGGCAGCTGAACACTGAAGCTTTCTTT.